This T cell receptor beta chain comes out of a study of T-cell reconstitution after alpha-beta-depleted transplantation in children. Study-wide points: Reportedly, roughly two months post-transplant, alpha-beta T cells arose from several hundred expanded graft clones. A year had passed since transplant, and T-cell counts and diversity by then came mostly from newly produced T cells. The origin of high day-60 TCRbeta diversity in some patients lay in surviving recipient T cells and thymic progenitors.

The V gene's germline CDR1 is GTSNPN and CDR2 SVGIG (reference sequence). Trimming cost V 3 bases and J 1 base, with 10 bases left between them. The CDR3 is made up of 13 amino acids. The TCRbeta library was prepared with unique molecular identifiers. One entry per CDR3 protein, called by TCRdb with MiXCR from the PCR reads. The sample includes around 490,000 distinct CDR3 sequences, over 9.5% seen only once; the top ten take about 15%. Points on this clonotype: The antigen is unknown.

The genes are TRBV30 and TRBJ2-7; TRBD1 might be the D (5 bases). The sequenced sample was PBMCs, mostly from graft donor cells, obtained 180 days after TCRalphabeta/CD19-depleted stem cell transplant. This clonotype was sampled from a female patient between 2 and 15 years old who had a stem cell transplant for aplastic anemia, so the T cells may come from the graft donor. CDR3 amino acids: CAWSLGDSYEQYV. Here the CDR3 DNA reads TGTGCCTGGAGCCTAGGGGATTCCTACGAGCAGTACGTC.